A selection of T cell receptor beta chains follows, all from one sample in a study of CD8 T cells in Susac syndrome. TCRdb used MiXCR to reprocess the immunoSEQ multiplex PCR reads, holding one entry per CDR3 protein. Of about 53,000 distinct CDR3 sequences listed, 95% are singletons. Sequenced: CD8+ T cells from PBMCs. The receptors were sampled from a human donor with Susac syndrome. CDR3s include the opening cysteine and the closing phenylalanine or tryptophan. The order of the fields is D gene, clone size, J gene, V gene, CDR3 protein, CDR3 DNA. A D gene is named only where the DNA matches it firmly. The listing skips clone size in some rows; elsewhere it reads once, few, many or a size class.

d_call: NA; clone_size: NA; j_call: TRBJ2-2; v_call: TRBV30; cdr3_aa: CAWTTGNVGELFF; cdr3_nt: TGTGCCTGGACCACAGGGAATGTCGGGGAGCTGTTTTTT
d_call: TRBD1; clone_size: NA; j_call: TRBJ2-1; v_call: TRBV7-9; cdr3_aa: CASSRTTHSGTGQYNEQFF; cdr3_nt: TGTGCCAGCAGCCGGACCACTCACTCAGGGACAGGGCAATACAATGAGCAGTTCTTC
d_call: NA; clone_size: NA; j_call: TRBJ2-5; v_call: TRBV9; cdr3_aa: CASSVEAGQETQYF; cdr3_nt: TGTGCCAGCAGCGTAGAGGCAGGTCAAGAGACCCAGTACTTC
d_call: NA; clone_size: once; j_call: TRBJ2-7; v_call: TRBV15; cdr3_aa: CATSNDRAGSFEQYF; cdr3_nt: TGTGCCACCAGCAACGACAGGGCGGGGAGTTTCGAGCAGTACTTC
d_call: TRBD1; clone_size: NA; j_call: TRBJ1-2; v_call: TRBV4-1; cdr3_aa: CASSQTGLVGYTF; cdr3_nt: TGCGCCAGCAGCCAGACAGGGTTGGTAGGCTACACCTTC
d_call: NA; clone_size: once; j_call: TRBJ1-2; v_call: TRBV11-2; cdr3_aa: CASSLGPQGGYGYTF; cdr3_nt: TGTGCCAGCAGCTTAGGGCCGCAGGGTGGCTATGGCTACACCTTC
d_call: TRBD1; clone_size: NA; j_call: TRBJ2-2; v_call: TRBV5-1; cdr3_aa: CASSRDRGTGELFF; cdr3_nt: TGCGCCAGCAGCAGGGACAGGGGGACCGGGGAGCTGTTTTTT
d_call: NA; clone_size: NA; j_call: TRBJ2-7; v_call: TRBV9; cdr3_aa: CASSVDGTEQYF; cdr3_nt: TGTGCCAGCAGCGTAGACGGGACAGAGCAGTACTTC
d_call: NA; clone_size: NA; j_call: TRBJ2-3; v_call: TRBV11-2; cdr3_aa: CASSQPGTFLGVTQYF; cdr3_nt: TGTGCCAGCAGCCAACCGGGGACTTTCTTGGGCGTTACGCAGTATTTT
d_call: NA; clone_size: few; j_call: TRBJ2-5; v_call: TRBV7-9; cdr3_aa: CASSPDRTQYF; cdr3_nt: TGTGCCAGCAGCCCCGACAGGACCCAGTACTTC
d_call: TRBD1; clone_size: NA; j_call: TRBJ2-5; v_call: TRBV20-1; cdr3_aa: CSARERRTGQLGETQYF; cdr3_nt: TGCAGTGCTAGAGAGCGCCGGACAGGGCAGCTTGGGGAGACCCAGTACTTC
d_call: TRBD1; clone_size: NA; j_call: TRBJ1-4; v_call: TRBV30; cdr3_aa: CAWSSGQGIEKLFF; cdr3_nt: TGTGCCTGGAGTTCGGGACAGGGAATCGAAAAACTGTTTTTT
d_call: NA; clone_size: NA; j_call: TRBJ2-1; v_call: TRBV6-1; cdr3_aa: CASSADALREQFF; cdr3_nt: TGTGCCAGCAGTGCTGACGCCCTAAGGGAGCAGTTCTTC
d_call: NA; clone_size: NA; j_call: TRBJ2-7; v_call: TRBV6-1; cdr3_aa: CASSEAAHRGPPYEQYF; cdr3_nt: TGTGCCAGCAGTGAAGCGGCCCATCGGGGGCCCCCCTACGAGCAGTACTTC
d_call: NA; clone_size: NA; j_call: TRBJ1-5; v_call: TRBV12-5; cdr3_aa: CASGLSLPPGNQPQHF; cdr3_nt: TGTGCTAGTGGTTTGTCCCTTCCCCCGGGCAATCAGCCCCAGCATTTT
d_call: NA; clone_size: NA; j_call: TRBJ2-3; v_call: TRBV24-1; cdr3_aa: CATSDSHTGARDTDTQYF; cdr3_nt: TGTGCCACCAGTGATTCGCACACAGGGGCGCGGGACACAGATACGCAGTATTTT
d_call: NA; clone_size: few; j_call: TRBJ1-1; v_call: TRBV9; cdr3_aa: CASSVVGGGTEAFF; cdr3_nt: TGTGCCAGCAGCGTAGTGGGGGGGGGCACTGAAGCTTTCTTT
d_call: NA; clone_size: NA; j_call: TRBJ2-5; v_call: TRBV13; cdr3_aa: CASSPLRWGQETQYF; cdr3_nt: TGTGCCAGCAGCCCACTACGGTGGGGCCAAGAGACCCAGTACTTC
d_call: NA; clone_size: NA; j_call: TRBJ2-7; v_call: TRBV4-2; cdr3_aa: CASSQDKVGGYEQYF; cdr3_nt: TGTGCCAGCAGCCAAGATAAAGTAGGGGGCTACGAGCAGTACTTC
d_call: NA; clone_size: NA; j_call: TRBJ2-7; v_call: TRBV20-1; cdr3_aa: CSARDRGSGAPEQYF; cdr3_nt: TGCAGTGCTAGAGATCGGGGATCCGGGGCACCCGAGCAGTACTTC
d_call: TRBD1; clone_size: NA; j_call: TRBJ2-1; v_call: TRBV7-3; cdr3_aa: CASSQTGNEQFF; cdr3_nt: TGTGCCAGCAGCCAGACAGGGAATGAGCAGTTCTTC
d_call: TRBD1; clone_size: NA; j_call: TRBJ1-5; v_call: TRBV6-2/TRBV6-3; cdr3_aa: CASSYLRQGTGTYKPQHF; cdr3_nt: TGTGCCAGCAGTTATCTGAGACAGGGAACGGGAACTTATAAGCCCCAGCATTTT
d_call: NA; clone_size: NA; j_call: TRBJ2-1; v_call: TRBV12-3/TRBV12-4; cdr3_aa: CASSSVTGISSYNEQFF; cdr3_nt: TGTGCCAGCAGTTCCGTCACAGGGATTAGCTCCTACAATGAGCAGTTCTTC
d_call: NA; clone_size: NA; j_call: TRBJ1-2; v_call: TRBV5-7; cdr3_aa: CASSPELVAGGQRTF; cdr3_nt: TGTGCCAGCAGCCCCGAACTAGTGGCGGGGGGGCAACGCACCTTC
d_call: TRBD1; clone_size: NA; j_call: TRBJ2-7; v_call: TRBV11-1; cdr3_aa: CASSFRGLDEQYF; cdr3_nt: TGTGCCAGCAGCTTTAGGGGGCTCGACGAGCAGTACTTC
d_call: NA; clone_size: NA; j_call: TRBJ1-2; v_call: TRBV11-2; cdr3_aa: CASSPDSNPIYGYTF; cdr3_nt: TGTGCCAGCAGTCCGGACAGTAACCCTATCTATGGCTACACCTTC
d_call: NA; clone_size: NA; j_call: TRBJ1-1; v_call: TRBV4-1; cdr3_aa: CASSQVYRGDTLNTEAFF; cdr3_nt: TGCGCCAGCAGCCAAGTTTATCGAGGGGACACCCTGAACACTGAAGCTTTCTTT
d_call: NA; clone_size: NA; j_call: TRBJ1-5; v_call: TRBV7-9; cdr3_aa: CASSLAGGAQHF; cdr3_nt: TGTGCCAGCAGCTTAGCCGGAGGGGCCCAGCATTTT
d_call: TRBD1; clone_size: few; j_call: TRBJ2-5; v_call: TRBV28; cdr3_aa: CASSPSRTGKETQYF; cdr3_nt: TGTGCCAGCAGTCCATCCCGGACAGGGAAAGAGACCCAGTACTTC
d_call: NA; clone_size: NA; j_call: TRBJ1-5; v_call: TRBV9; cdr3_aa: CASSVVPDVNQPQHF; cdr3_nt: TGTGCCAGCAGCGTAGTCCCGGACGTCAATCAGCCCCAGCATTTT
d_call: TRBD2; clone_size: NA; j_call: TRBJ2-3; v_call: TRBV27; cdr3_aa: CASSLWPARTSGDSTDTQYF; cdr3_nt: TGTGCCAGCAGTTTATGGCCCGCCAGGACTAGCGGAGATAGCACAGATACGCAGTATTTT
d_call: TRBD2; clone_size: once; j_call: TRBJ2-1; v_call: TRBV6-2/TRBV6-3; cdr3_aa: CASRHRLAEQFF; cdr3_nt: TGTGCCAGCAGACATAGACTAGCCGAGCAGTTCTTC
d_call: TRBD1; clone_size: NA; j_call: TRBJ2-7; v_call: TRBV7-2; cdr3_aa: CASSPPGQESYEQYF; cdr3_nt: TGTGCCAGCAGCCCTCCGGGACAGGAATCCTACGAGCAGTACTTC
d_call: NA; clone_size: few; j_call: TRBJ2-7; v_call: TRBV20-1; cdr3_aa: CSARSGSYEQYF; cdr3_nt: TGCAGTGCTAGGAGTGGGTCGTACGAGCAGTACTTC
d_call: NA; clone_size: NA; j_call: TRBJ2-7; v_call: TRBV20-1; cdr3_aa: CSARDAGTYEQYF; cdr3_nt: TGCAGTGCTAGAGATGCGGGAACCTACGAGCAGTACTTC
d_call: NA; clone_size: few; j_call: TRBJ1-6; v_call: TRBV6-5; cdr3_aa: CASSYSWNSPLHF; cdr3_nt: TGTGCCAGCAGTTACTCGTGGAATTCACCCCTCCACTTT
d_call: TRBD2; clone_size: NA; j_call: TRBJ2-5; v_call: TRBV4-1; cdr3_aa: CASSQDVQRGGHETQYF; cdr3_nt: TGCGCCAGCAGCCAAGATGTTCAGCGGGGGGGCCATGAGACCCAGTACTTC
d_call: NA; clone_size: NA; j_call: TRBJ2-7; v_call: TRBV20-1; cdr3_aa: CSVNHRDRYEQYF; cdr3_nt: TGCAGTGTTAACCACAGGGATCGCTACGAGCAGTACTTC
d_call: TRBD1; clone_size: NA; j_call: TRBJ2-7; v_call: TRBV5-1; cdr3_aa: CASSSSGGHEQYF; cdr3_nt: TGCGCCAGCAGCTCTTCAGGGGGCCACGAGCAGTACTTC
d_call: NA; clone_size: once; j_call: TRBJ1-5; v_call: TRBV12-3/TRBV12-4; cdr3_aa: CASSFRDSSNQPQHF; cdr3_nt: TGTGCCAGCAGTTTCCGGGACTCAAGCAATCAGCCCCAGCATTTT
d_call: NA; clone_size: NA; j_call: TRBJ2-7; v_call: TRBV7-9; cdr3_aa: CASSPLGDYEQYF; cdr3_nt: TGTGCCAGCAGCCCTCTGGGTGACTACGAGCAGTACTTC
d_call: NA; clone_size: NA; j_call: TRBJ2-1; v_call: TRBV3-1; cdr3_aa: CASSQDSGLGLSYNEQFF; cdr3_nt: TGTGCCAGCAGCCAAGATTCGGGGCTAGGCCTCTCCTACAATGAGCAGTTCTTC
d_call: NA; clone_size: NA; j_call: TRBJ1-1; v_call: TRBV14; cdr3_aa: CASSQVGGTEVFF; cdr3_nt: TGTGCCAGCAGCCAAGTTGGAGGGACTGAAGTTTTCTTT
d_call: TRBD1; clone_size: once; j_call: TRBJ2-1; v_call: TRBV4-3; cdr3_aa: CASSKNRGGGNEQFF; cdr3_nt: TGCGCCAGCAGCAAAAACAGGGGTGGTGGCAATGAGCAGTTCTTC
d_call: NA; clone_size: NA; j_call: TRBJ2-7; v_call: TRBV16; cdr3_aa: CASTDTSRSYEQYF; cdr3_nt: TGTGCCAGCACCGACACTTCGAGGTCCTACGAGCAGTACTTC
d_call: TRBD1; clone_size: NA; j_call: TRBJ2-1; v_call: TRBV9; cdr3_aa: CASSGTGQGNNEQFF; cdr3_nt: TGTGCCAGCAGCGGGACGGGACAGGGAAACAATGAGCAGTTCTTC
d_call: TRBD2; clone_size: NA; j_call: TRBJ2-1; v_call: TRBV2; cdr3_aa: CASQSGGASYNEQFF; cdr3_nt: TGTGCCAGCCAGAGCGGGGGGGCTTCCTACAATGAGCAGTTCTTC
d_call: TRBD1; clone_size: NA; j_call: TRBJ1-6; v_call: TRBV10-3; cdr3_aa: CAIKDRGTEDSPLHF; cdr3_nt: TGTGCCATCAAGGACAGGGGGACGGAAGATTCACCCCTCCACTTT